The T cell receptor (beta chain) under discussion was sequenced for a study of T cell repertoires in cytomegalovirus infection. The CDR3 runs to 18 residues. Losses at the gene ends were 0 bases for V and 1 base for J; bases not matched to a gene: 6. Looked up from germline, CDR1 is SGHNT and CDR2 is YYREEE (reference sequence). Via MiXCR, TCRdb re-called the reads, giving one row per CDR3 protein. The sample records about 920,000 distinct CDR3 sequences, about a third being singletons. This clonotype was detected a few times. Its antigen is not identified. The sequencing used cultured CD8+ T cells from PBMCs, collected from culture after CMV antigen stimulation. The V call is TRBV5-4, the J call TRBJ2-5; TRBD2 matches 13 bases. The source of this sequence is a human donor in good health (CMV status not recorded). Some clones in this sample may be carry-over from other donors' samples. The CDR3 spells CASSLGLAGGMSQETQYF. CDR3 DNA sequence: TGTGCCAGCAGCTTGGGACTAGCGGGGGGAATGTCCCAAGAGACCCAGTACTTC.